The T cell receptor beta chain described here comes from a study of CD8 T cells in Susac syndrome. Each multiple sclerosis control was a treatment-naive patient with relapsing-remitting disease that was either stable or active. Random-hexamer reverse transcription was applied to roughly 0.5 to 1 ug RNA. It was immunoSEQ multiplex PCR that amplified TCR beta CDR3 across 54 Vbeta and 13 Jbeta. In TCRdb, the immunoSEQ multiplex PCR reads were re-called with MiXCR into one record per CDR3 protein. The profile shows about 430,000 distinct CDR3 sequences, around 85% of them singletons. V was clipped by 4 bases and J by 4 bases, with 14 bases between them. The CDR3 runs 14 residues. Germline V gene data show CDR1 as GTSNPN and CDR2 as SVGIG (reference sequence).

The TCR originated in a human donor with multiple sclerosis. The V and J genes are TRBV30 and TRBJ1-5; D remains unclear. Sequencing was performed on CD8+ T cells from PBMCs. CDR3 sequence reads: CAWTEGLANQPQHF. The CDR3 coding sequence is TGTGCCTGGACTGAGGGTTTGGCAAATCAGCCCCAGCATTTT.